Each of the 16 T cell receptor beta chains below was sequenced from the same sample in a study of blood T cells in healthy people across ages. A second PCR of about 6 to 11 cycles used a sample-barcoded 5' primer and a J-beta primer mix. Each CDR3 protein is one row after TCRdb ran MiXCR on the 5' RACE reads. The top ten clones hold about 3.3% of a sample with 500,000 to 650,000 distinct CDR3 sequences, about 25% of them seen once. The same data also went into a second study, on T cells of mothers and their children.

The sequenced sample consisted of blood. The receptors were sampled from a boy between 2 and 10 years old in good health.

This clonotype was observed a few times. This chain connects TRBV7-2 to TRBJ2-7; D may match TRBD1 or TRBD2 (5 bases each). The germline V gene has CDR1 SGHTA and CDR2 FQGNSA. Trimming removed 5 bases from V and 2 bases from J, with 13 bases in between. The CDR3 is 14 amino acids. The CDR3, as DNA: TGTGCCAGCAGCCCGGGACCGGTCCCCTACGAGCAGTACTTC. Translating it yields CASSPGPVPYEQYF.

The J gene is TRBJ2-3, the V gene TRBV7-2, with TRBD2 matching over 10 bases. There are 16 residues in the CDR3. Germline CDR1 and CDR2: SGHTA and FQGNSA. The trim removed 2 bases at V and 6 bases at J, leaving 8 bases unmatched. The CDR3 DNA is TGTGCCAGCAGCTTACGGAGCGGGAGGGCCATGGATACGCAGTATTTT. It codes for CASSLRSGRAMDTQYF.

V gene TRBV6-5 combines with J gene TRBJ2-7; D gene ambiguous. The germline CDR1 and CDR2 sequences are MNHEY and SVGAGI. Trimming took off 6 bases at V and 2 bases at J, with 11 bases between the two ends. This CDR3 spans 13 amino acids. As DNA, the CDR3 is TGTGCCAGCAGGCCCGGGCCTCCCTACGAGCAGTACTTC. Encoded protein: CASRPGPPYEQYF.

The chain carries TRBV3-1 and TRBJ2-5; 9 positions match TRBD2. This CDR3 has 16 amino acids. V was pared by 5 bases and J by 2 bases, with 9 bases of the junction left unmatched. From germline, CDR1 is LGHDT and CDR2 YNNKEL (reference sequence). CDR3 amino acids: CASSTLAGGSQETQYF. CDR3 in DNA: TGTGCCAGCAGCACACTAGCGGGCGGGTCACAAGAGACCCAGTACTTC.

The V call is TRBV7-2, the J call TRBJ1-6, with 11 nucleotides matching TRBD1. V lost 5 bases and J lost 8; bases outside the gene matches: 8. Looked up from germline, CDR1 is SGHTA and CDR2 is FQGNSA. CDR3 length equals 16 residues. The DNA of the CDR3 is TGTGCCAGCAGCCCTGCGGGACAGGGGGTTCATTCACCCCTCCACTTT. Encoded protein: CASSPAGQGVHSPLHF.

This clonotype was seen a few times. This chain joins TRBV10-3 and TRBJ2-2, with TRBD2 matching 9 bases. Unmatched junction bases numbered 7, after V lost 8 bases and J lost 6 bases. CDR3 length: 14 residues. Germline CDR1 is ENHRY and CDR2 is SYGVKD. The CDR3 loop reads CAIPKTSGAGELFF. The CDR3, as DNA: TGTGCCATCCCGAAGACTAGCGGTGCCGGGGAGCTGTTTTTT.

The sample holds a few counts of this clonotype. This chain joins TRBV10-3 and TRBJ2-2, with 7 positions matching TRBD1. V trimming: 7 bases; J trimming: 3 bases; junction bases outside the gene matches: 5. The CDR3 covers 14 residues. Germline assignment: CDR1 ENHRY and CDR2 SYGVKD. The CDR3 DNA reads as TGTGCCATCACTTCGGACAGGTACACCGGGGAGCTGTTTTTT. It translates to CAITSDRYTGELFF.

This clonotype has a count of ten or more. V is TRBV10-3 and J is TRBJ2-3, with 10 nucleotides matching TRBD1. Per germline, CDR1 ENHRY and CDR2 SYGVKD. This CDR3 is built from 13 residues. Losses at the gene ends were 8 bases for V and 4 bases for J; bases not matched to a gene: 3. The CDR3 DNA reads TGTGCCATCGGGACAGGGGAAGCAGATACGCAGTATTTT. Translating gives CAIGTGEADTQYF.

The CDR3 sequence: CASSLKARSTDTQYF. CDR3 bases: TGTGCCAGCAGCCTAAAGGCTCGGAGCACAGATACGCAGTATTTT. The chain has TRBV14 and TRBJ2-3; D uncertain. CDR1 is SGHDN and CDR2 is FVKESK in the germline V gene. With 4 bases removed from V and 0 bases from J, the gap between germline ends came to 11 bases. This CDR3 is 15 amino acids long.

The chain carries TRBV7-2 and TRBJ2-3; 7 bases agree with TRBD2. This CDR3 spans 16 amino acids. Per the germline V gene, CDR1 is SGHTA and CDR2 is FQGNSA. The V segment lost 1 base and the J segment 2 bases; nucleotides outside the gene matches: 6. CDR3 residues: CASSLGGRGDTDTQYF. In nucleotides, the CDR3 is TGTGCCAGCAGCTTAGGTGGTCGGGGGGACACAGATACGCAGTATTTT.

Remarks on this clonotype: Its ends do not fully match the called genes, so a read error is possible. The rearrangement uses TRBV27 and TRBJ1-5, with D hard to call. The CDR3 contains 13 residues. Germline CDR1 is MNHEY and CDR2 is SMNVEV (reference sequence). CDR3 bases: TGTGCCAGCAGTTACTATAGCAATCAGCCCCGGCATTTT. Its protein product is CASSYYSNQPRHF.

This clonotype was counted between two and nine times. The chain recombines TRBV20-1 with TRBJ2-7; unclear D gene. The CDR3 covers 13 residues. Germline V lookup: CDR1 DFQATT, CDR2 SNEGSKA (reference sequence). V was clipped by 3 bases and J by 2 bases, with 11 bases between them. CDR3 sequence: CSASPGLPYEQYF. The DNA of the CDR3 is TGCAGTGCTAGCCCCGGGTTGCCCTACGAGCAGTACTTC.

This clonotype was counted only a few times. This chain connects TRBV15 to TRBJ2-2; D not resolved. V was cut by 6 bases and J by 1 base, with 0 bases left in between. Germline V gene lookup returns CDR1 LNHNV and CDR2 YYDKDF (reference sequence). This CDR3 comprises 11 residues. As DNA, the CDR3 is TGTGCCACCAGGAACACCGGGGAGCTGTTTTTT. Protein product: CATRNTGELFF. The full variable domain, with the rest looked up from reference TRBV15 and TRBJ2-2, is DAMVIQNPRYQVTQFGKPVTLSCSQTLNHNVMYWYQQKSSQAPKLLFHYYDKDFNNEADTPDNFQSRRPNTSFCFLDIRSPGLGDTAMYLCATRNTGELFFGEGSRLTVL.

In this sample, this clonotype turned up a few times. The chain is built from TRBV3-1 and TRBJ1-6, with 7 bases fitting TRBD1. CDR3 length: 15 amino acids. Looked up from germline, CDR1 is LGHDT and CDR2 is YNNKEL (reference sequence). The ends lost 0 bases at V and 5 bases at J; junction bases unmatched: 1. Here the CDR3 DNA reads TGTGCCAGCAGCCAAGACAGGGGGAATAATTCACCCCTCCACTTT. It encodes CASSQDRGNNSPLHF.

The genes are TRBV28 and TRBJ2-3, with D perhaps matching TRBD1 (6 bases). The V and J ends lost 6 bases and 0 bases respectively, with 10 bases between them. The CDR3 loop spans 14 amino acids. Germline CDR1 and CDR2: MDHEN and SYDVKM. The CDR3 DNA follows: TGTGCCAGCAGGAGGACAGATAGCACAGATACGCAGTATTTT. Its protein product is CASRRTDSTDTQYF.

This clonotype has only a few counts. The genes are TRBV4-3 and TRBJ2-3, with D perhaps matching TRBD2 (7 bases). Trimming pared 0 bases from V and 2 bases from J, leaving 24 bases between. The germline V gene encodes CDR1 LGHNA and CDR2 YSLEER. The length of the CDR3 is 20 residues. CDR3 loop: CASSQEGGGGLAVPTDTQYF. CDR3 coding DNA: TGCGCCAGCAGCCAAGAAGGCGGGGGCGGGCTAGCGGTCCCCACAGATACGCAGTATTTT.